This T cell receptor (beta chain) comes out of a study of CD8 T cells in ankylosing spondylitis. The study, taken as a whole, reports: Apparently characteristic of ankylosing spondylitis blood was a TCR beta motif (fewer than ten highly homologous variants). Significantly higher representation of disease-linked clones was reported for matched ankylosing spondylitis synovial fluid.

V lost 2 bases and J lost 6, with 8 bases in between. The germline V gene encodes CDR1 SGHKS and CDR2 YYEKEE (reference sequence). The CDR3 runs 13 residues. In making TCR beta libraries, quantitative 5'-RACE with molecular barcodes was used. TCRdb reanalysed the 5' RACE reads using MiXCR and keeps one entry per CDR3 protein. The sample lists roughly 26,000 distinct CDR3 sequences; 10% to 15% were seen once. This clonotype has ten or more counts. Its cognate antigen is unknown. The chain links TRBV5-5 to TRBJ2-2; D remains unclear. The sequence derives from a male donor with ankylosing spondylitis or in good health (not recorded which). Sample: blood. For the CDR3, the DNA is TGTGCCAGCAGCTTAGCCTCCTCCGGGGAGCTGTTTTTT. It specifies CASSLASSGELFF. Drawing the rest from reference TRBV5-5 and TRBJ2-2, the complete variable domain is DAGVTQSPTHLIKTRGQQVTLRCSPISGHKSVSWYQQVLGQGPQFIFQYYEKEERGRGNFPDRFSARQFPNYSSELNVNALLLGDSALYLCASSLASSGELFFGEGSRLTVL.